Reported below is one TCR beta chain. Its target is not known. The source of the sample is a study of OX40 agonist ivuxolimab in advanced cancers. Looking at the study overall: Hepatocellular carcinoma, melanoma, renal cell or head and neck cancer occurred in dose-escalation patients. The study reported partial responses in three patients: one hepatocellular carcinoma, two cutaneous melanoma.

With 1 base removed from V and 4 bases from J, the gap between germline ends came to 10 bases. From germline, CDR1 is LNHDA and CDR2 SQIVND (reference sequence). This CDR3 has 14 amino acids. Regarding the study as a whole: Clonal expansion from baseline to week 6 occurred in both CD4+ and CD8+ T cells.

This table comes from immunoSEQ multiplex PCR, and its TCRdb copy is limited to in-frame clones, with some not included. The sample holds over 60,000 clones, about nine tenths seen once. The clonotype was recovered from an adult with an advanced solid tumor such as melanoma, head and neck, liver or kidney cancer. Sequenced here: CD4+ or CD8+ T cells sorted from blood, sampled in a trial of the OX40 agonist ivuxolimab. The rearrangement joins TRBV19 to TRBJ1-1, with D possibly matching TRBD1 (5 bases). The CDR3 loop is CASSIGLGTTEAFF. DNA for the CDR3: TGTGCCAGTAGTATAGGTCTGGGGACCACTGAAGCTTTCTTT.